These 11 T cell receptor beta chains share one sample of origin, sequenced in a study of vaccination effects on CD4 cells after COVID-19. No antigen has been assigned to these receptors. This table comes from immunoSEQ multiplex PCR, and its TCRdb copy is limited to in-frame clones, with some not included. The table includes 40,000 to 50,000 clones, around 70% detected once. The ViraFEST assay expanded antigen-specific CD4+ T cells with viral peptide pools before sequencing. On roughly day 10 of culture, CD4+ T cells were separated out. The person's infection with SARS-CoV-2, confirmed by PCR, took place between March and December 2020. This material consisted of CD4+ T cells from PBMCs cultured with a peptide pool, taken before COVID-19 vaccination. The receptor set was obtained from a human donor who had a prior SARS-CoV-2 infection.

The V and J genes are TRBV7-2 and TRBJ2-1; 12 bases agree with TRBD2. The CDR3 contains 16 residues. Per the germline V gene, CDR1 is SGHTA and CDR2 is FQGNSA. V trimming: 6 bases; J trimming: 6 bases; junction bases outside the gene matches: 9. The CDR3 spells CASRFSSGGVSNEQFF. In DNA form, the CDR3 reads TGTGCCAGCAGATTCTCTAGCGGGGGGGTATCCAATGAGCAGTTCTTC.

The chain links TRBV29-1 to TRBJ2-2, with D uncertain. The V end was cut by 7 bases, the J end by 1 base, with 7 bases between. The CDR3 has 12 amino acids. CDR1 is SQVTM, CDR2 ANQGSEA, per germline. CDR3 sequence: CSGQVNTGELFF. Written as DNA, the CDR3 is TGCAGCGGGCAAGTGAACACCGGGGAGCTGTTTTTT.

This clone was counted a single time. V usage is TRBV6-5 and J usage is TRBJ2-7; D is perhaps TRBD1 (5 bases). The V and J ends lost 5 bases and 2 bases respectively, with 13 bases between them. The CDR3 has 14 residues. Germline V CDR1 and CDR2: MNHEY, SVGAGI. In DNA, the CDR3 is TGTGCCAGCAGTCTTGACAGACTTACCTACGAGCAGTACTTC. It is translated as CASSLDRLTYEQYF.

The chain employs TRBV11-3 and TRBJ2-5, with D uncertain. The V and J ends lost 5 bases and 2 bases respectively, with 9 bases between them. The CDR3 has 13 residues. The germline V gene has CDR1 SGHNT and CDR2 YENEEA. CDR3 in amino acids: CASSQLIQETQYF. CDR3 coding DNA: TGTGCCAGCAGCCAACTAATACAAGAGACCCAGTACTTC.

In its sample, this clone was seen a few times. The chain uses TRBV19 and TRBJ1-6; D is undetermined. V lost 4 bases to trimming and J lost 7 bases, with 14 bases between them. Germline assignment: CDR1 LNHDA and CDR2 SQIVND (reference sequence). This CDR3 has 15 amino acids. CDR3 nucleotides: TGTGCCAGTAGTAATAGGCCGCAAGGGAATTCACCCCTCCACTTT. As protein: CASSNRPQGNSPLHF.

The rearrangement joins TRBV6-2 or TRBV6-3 to TRBJ2-2; TRBD2 aligns across 15 bases. The CDR3 runs 18 residues. The V segment lost 3 bases and the J segment 4 bases; nucleotides outside the gene matches: 6. The germline V gene encodes CDR1 MNHEY and CDR2 SVGEGT. In DNA form, the CDR3 reads TGTGCCAGCAGTTATGGCGGACTAGCGGGGGGGCTCACCGGGGAGCTGTTTTTT. Encoded protein: CASSYGGLAGGLTGELFF.

This clone was observed many times. This chain links TRBV6-5 with TRBJ1-5; possibly TRBD1 for D (5 bases). The V gene's germline CDR1 is MNHEY and CDR2 SVGAGI. V gave up 8 bases and J gave up 0 bases, with 14 bases separating them. There are 15 residues in the CDR3. CDR3 protein: CASGAGGNSNQPQHF. The CDR3 nucleotides read TGTGCCAGCGGGGCGGGGGGAAATAGCAATCAGCCCCAGCATTTT.

This clone has a single count. The chain has TRBV18 and TRBJ2-7, with a weak D call TRBD1 (5 bases). The CDR3 spans 14 residues. The V end lost 2 bases, the J end lost 2 bases, and 10 bases lay between the germline ends. Germline-derived CDR1 and CDR2 are KGHSH and LQKENI. DNA of the CDR3: TGTGCCAGCTCACCAGTAGGGGTTCCCTACGAGCAGTACTTC. Protein sequence: CASSPVGVPYEQYF.

The table lists this clone with a count of one. The chain has TRBV30 and TRBJ2-1, with 7 bases lining up with TRBD2. The CDR3 spans 14 residues. CDR1 is GTSNPN, CDR2 SVGIG, per germline (reference sequence). J was trimmed by 4 bases and V by 4 bases; bases with no gene match: 7. The CDR3 DNA is TGTGCCTGGACCACAATGGGAGGGTACAATGAGCAGTTCTTC. Amino acids: CAWTTMGGYNEQFF.

The chain couples TRBV5-1 to TRBJ2-2; D uncertain. The CDR3 length is 15 residues. Trimming pared 0 bases from V and 0 bases from J, leaving 6 bases between. The germline V gene encodes CDR1 SGHRS and CDR2 YFSETQ. This chain's CDR3 is CASSLGVANTGELFF. CDR3 nucleotide sequence: TGCGCCAGCAGCTTGGGGGTCGCGAACACCGGGGAGCTGTTTTTT.

This chain uses TRBV7-8 with TRBJ2-7; D is possibly TRBD1 (5 bases). V was shortened by 3 bases and J by 4 bases, with 7 bases between the two germline ends. This CDR3 contains 12 residues. The germline V gene has CDR1 SGHVS and CDR2 FQNEAQ. CDR3 coding DNA: TGTGCCAGCAGCTTTTCAGGGTACGAGCAGTACTTC. Translating gives CASSFSGYEQYF.